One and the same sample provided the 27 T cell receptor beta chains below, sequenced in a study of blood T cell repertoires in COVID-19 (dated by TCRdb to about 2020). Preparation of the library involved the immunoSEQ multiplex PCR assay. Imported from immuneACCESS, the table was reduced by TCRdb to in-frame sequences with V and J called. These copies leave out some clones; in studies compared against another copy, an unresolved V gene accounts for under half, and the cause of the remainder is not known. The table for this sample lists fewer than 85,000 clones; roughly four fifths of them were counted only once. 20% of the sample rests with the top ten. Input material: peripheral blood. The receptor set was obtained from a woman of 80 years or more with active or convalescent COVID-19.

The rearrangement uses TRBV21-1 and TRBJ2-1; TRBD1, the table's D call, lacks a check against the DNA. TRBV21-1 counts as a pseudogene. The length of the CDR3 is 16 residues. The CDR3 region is CASSKAGQGSYNEQFF. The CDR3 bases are TGTGCCAGCAGCAAAGCGGGACAGGGCAGTTACAATGAGCAGTTCTTC.

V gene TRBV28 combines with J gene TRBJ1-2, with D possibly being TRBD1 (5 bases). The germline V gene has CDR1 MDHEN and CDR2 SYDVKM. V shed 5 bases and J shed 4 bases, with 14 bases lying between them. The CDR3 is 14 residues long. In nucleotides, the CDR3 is TGTGCCAGCAGTCTTCGACAGCCCTTCTATGGCTACACCTTC. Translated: CASSLRQPFYGYTF.

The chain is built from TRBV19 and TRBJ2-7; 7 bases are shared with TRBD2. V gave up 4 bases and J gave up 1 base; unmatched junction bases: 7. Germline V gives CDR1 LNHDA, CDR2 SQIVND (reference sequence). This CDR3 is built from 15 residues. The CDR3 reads CASSRLASLSYEQYF. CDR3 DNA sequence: TGTGCCAGTAGTAGACTAGCCTCACTATCCTACGAGCAGTACTTC.

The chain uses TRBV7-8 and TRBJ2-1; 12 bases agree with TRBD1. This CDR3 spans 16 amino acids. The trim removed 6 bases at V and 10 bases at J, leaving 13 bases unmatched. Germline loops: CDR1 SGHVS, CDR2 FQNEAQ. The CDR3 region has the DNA TGTGCCAGCAGGGATCACCGGGACAGGGGGCGTTGGGAGCAGTTCTTC. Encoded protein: CASRDHRDRGRWEQFF. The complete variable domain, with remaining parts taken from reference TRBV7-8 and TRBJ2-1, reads GAGVSQSPRYKVAKRGQDVALRCDPISGHVSLFWYQQALGQGPEFLTYFQNEAQLDKSGLPSDRFFAERPEGSVSTLKIQRTQQEDSAVYLCASRDHRDRGRWEQFFGPGTRLTVL.

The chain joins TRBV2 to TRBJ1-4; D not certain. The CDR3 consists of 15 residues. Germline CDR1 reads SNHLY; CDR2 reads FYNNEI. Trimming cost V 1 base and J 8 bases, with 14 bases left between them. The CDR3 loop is CASSEGEGGGEKLFF. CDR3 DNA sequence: TGTGCCAGCAGTGAAGGTGAAGGAGGAGGAGAAAAACTGTTTTTT.

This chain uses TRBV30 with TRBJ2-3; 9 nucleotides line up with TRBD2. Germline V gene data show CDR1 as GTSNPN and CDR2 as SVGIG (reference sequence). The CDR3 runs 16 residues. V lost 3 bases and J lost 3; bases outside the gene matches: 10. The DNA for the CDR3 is TGTGCCTGGAGGCGGCCGGTAGCGGGGGATACAGATACGCAGTATTTT. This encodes CAWRRPVAGDTDTQYF.

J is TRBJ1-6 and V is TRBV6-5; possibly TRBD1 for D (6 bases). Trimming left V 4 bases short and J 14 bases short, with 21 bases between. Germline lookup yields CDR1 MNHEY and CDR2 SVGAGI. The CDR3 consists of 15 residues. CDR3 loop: CASSSGGPHIGSLHF. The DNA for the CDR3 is TGTGCCAGCAGTTCGGGGGGCCCCCATATTGGGTCCCTCCACTTT.

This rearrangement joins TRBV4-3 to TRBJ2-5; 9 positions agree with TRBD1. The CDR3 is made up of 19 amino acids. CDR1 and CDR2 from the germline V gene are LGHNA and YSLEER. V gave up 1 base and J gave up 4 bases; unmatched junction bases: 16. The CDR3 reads CASSQGAGTGPYGGETQYF. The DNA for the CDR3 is TGCGCCAGCAGCCAAGGCGCCGGGACAGGGCCTTATGGGGGAGAGACCCAGTACTTC.

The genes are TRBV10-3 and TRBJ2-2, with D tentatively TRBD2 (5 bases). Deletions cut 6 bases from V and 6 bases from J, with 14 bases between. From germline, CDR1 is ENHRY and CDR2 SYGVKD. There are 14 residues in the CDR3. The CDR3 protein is CAISPSGVAGELFF. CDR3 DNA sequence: TGTGCCATCAGCCCCTCCGGGGTCGCCGGGGAGCTGTTTTTT.

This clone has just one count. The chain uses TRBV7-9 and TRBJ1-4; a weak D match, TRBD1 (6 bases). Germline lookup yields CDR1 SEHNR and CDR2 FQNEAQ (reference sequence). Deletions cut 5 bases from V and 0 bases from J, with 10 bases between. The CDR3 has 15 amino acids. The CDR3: CASSPGDTTNEKLFF. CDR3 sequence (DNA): TGTGCCAGCAGCCCCGGGGACACAACTAATGAAAAACTGTTTTTT.

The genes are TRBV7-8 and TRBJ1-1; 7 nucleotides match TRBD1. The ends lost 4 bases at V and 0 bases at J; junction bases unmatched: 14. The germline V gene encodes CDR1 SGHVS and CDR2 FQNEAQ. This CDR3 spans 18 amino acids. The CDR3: CASSWGQGGGSLNTEAFF. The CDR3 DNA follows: TGTGCCAGCAGCTGGGGCCAGGGGGGTGGCTCTCTGAACACTGAAGCTTTCTTT.

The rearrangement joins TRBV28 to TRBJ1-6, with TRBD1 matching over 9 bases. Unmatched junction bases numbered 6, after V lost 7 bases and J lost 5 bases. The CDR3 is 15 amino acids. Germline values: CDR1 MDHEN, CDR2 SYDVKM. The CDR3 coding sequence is TGTGCCAGCAAAACAGGGGGCGGCGATAATTCACCCCTCCACTTT. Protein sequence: CASKTGGGDNSPLHF.

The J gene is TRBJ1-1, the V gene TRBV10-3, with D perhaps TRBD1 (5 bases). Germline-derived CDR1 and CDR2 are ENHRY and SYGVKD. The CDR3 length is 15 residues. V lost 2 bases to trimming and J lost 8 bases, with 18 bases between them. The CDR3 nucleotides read TGTGCCATCAGTGAGGAGTATGGCGGGGGTTCCGAAGCTTTCTTT. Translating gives CAISEEYGGGSEAFF.

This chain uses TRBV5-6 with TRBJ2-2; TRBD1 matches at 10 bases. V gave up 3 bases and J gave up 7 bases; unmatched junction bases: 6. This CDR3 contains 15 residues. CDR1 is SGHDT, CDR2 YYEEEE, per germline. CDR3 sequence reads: CASSSTGGAIGELFF. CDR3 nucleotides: TGTGCCAGCAGCTCGACAGGGGGCGCGATCGGGGAGCTGTTTTTT.

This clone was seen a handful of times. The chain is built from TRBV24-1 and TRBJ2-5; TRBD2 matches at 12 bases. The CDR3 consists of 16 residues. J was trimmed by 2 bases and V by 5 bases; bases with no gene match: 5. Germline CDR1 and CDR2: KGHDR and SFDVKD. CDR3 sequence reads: CATSVASGGGQETQYF. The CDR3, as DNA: TGTGCCACCAGTGTGGCTAGCGGGGGGGGGCAAGAGACCCAGTACTTC.

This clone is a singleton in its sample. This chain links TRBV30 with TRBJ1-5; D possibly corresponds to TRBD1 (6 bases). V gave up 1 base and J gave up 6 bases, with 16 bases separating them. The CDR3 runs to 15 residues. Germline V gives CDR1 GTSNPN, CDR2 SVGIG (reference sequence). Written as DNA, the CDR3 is TGTGCCTGGAGTGATCACGGGGGGGCATCTCAGCCCCAGCATTTT. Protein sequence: CAWSDHGGASQPQHF.

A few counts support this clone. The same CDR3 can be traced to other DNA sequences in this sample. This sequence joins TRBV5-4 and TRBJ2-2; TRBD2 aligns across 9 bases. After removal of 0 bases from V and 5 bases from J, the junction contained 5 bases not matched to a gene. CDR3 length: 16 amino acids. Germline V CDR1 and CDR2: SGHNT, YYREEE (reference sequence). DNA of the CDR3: TGTGCCAGCAGCTTGGCAGCGGGGGGCGATACCGGGGAGCTGTTTTTT. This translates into CASSLAAGGDTGELFF.

This CDR3 is CASSQEGARNNEQFF. In nucleotides, the CDR3 is TGTGCCAGCAGCCAAGAAGGGGCCAGAAACAATGAGCAGTTCTTC. The genes are TRBV3-1 (or the pseudogene TRBV3-2) and TRBJ2-1, with a tentative D call TRBD1 (5 bases). With 0 bases removed from V and 5 bases from J, the gap between germline ends came to 11 bases. The CDR3 is 15 amino acids. Germline loops: CDR1 LGHDT, CDR2 YNNKEL (reference sequence).

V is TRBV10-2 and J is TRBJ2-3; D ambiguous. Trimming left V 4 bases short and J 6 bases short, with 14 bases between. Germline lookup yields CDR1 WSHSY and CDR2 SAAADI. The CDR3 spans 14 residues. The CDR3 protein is CASSGDQSVDTQYF. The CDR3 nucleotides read TGCGCCAGCAGTGGAGATCAAAGTGTGGATACGCAGTATTTT.

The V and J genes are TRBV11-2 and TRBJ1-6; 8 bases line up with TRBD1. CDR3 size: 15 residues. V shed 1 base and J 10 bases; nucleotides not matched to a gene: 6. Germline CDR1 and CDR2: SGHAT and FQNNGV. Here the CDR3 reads CASSLGDRGGSPLHF. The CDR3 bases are TGTGCCAGCAGCTTAGGTGACAGGGGCGGGTCACCCCTCCACTTT. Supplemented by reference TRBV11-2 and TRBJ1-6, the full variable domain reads EAGVAQSPRYKIIEKRQSVAFWCNPISGHATLYWYQQILGQGPKLLIQFQNNGVVDDSQLPKDRFSAERLKGVDSTLKIQPAKLEDSAVYLCASSLGDRGGSPLHFGNGTRLTVT.

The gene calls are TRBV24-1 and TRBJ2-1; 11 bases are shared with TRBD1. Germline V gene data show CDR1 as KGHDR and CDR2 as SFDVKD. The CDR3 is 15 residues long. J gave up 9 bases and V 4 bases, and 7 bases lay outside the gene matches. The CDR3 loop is CATSDRGQGEGEQFF. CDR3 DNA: TGTGCCACCAGTGACCGGGGACAGGGGGAAGGTGAGCAGTTCTTC.

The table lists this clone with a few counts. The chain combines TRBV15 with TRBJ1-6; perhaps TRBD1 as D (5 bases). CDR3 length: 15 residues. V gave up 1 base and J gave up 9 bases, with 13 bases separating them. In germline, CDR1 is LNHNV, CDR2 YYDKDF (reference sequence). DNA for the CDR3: TGTGCCACCAGCAGAGTGCAGGGCGCTGGTTCACCCCTCCACTTT. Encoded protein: CATSRVQGAGSPLHF.

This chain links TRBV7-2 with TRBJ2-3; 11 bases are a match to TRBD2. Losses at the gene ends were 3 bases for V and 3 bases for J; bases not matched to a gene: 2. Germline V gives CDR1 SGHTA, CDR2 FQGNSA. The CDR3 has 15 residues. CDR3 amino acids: CASSFIAGGTDTQYF. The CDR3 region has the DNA TGTGCCAGCAGCTTCATAGCGGGGGGGACAGATACGCAGTATTTT.

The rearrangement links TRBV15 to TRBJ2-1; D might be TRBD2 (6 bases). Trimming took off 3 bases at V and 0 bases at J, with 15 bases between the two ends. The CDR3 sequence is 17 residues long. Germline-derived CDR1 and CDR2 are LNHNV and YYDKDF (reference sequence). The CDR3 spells CATSRTPSVSSYNEQFF. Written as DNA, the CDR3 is TGTGCCACCAGCAGGACCCCTAGCGTCAGCTCCTACAATGAGCAGTTCTTC.

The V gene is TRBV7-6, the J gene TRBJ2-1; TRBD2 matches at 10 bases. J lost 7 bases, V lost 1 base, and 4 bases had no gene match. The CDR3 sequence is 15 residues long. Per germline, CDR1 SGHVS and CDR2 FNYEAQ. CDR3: CASSLVSSGGNEQFF. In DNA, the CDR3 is TGTGCCAGCAGCTTAGTGTCTAGCGGGGGAAATGAGCAGTTCTTC.

CDR3 amino acids: CASTRGTGTTGELFF. CDR3 sequence (DNA): TGTGCCAGCACCCGCGGGACAGGGACCACCGGGGAGCTGTTTTTT. V gene TRBV6-5 combines with J gene TRBJ2-2; 9 bases fit TRBD1. V lost 7 bases, J lost 4 bases, and 7 bases stayed unmatched. CDR3 length equals 15 residues. Per the germline V gene, CDR1 is MNHEY and CDR2 is SVGAGI.

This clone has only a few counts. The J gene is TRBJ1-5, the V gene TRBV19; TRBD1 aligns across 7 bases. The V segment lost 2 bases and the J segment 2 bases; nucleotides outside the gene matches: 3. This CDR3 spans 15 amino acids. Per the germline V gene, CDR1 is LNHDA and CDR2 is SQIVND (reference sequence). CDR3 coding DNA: TGTGCCAGTAGTATAAGACAGGGAGGCAATCAGCCCCAGCATTTT. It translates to CASSIRQGGNQPQHF.